This TCR beta chain comes out of a study of CD8+ T cells in alopecia areata. Study-level points and caveats: Clonality in lesional scalp, especially alopecia totalis/universalis, exceeded that of normal scalp. Sequenced scalp T cells also include alphabeta T cells resident in normal skin.

It was from alopecia areata patients that lesional scalp punch biopsies and peripheral blood were collected. The junction had 2 bases not matched to a gene; V was cut back by 1 base and J by 4 bases. There are 14 residues in the CDR3. The germline V gene has CDR1 SQVTM and CDR2 ANQGSEA. Extracted from the samples, RNA was reverse transcribed into cDNA to serve as the sequencing template. Method: immunoSEQ multiplex PCR; TCRdb's copy keeps in-frame clones and lacks some. This repertoire shows 95,000 to 120,000 clones, roughly 55% found once; its top ten account for 23%. Details on this clone: Its cognate antigen is unknown.

The V call is TRBV29-1, the J call TRBJ2-1, with 9 bases lining up with TRBD2. The sequencing input was NKG2D-low CD8+ T cells sorted from blood. The TCR sequence derives from a human donor with alopecia areata. The CDR3 nucleotides are TGCAGCGTTGAAGGAAGCGGGAGGTACAATGAGCAGTTCTTC. Translating gives CSVEGSGRYNEQFF.